This T cell receptor (beta chain) emerged from a study of blood T cell repertoires in COVID-19. The CDR3 length is 14 residues. With 1 base removed from V and 0 bases from J, the gap between germline ends came to 6 bases. Looked up from germline, CDR1 is MGHRA and CDR2 is YSYEKL. TCRdb's table, derived via immunoSEQ multiplex PCR, lists solely in-frame clones and lacks some. The repertoire holds 170,000 or so clones, approximately 81% seen once, with 13% to 15% in the top ten. This chain links TRBV4-1 with TRBJ1-1; no clear D. The TCR was taken from a man aged 18 to 35 with active or convalescent COVID-19. Source material: peripheral blood. The CDR3 DNA reads as TGCGCCAGCAGCCAAGCTAGTGTGAACACTGAAGCTTTCTTT. Translation: CASSQASVNTEAFF.